The sequence of this TCR beta chain was determined in a study of cytomegalovirus exposure and HLA in healthy donors. Amplification used 60 Vbeta primers and 13 Jbeta primers. The repertoire was sequenced with immunoSEQ multiplex PCR; TCRdb's copy has only in-frame clones and lacks some. The sample consists of tens of thousands of clones, 55% to 65% of them appearing once. Study-level results: An observed cluster of highly shared sequence variants was recorded as a likely sequencing artifact. Immune exposure information comprised only CMV serostatus. Some segments of the V type, notably TRBV6-2 and TRBV6-3, were excluded as indistinguishable.

The CDR3 totals 13 residues. V lost 4 bases and J 5 bases, leaving 11 bases between the germline ends. Germline CDR1 is MNHEY and CDR2 is SVGAGI. This clone was seen only a few times. The antigen is not known. The rearrangement joins TRBV6-5 to TRBJ1-1; D is ambiguous. The receptor was derived from a woman aged 40 to 55 in good health and CMV-seropositive. The sequenced material came from PBMCs. CDR3 region: CASSWPGSTEAFF. As DNA, the CDR3 is TGTGCCAGCAGTTGGCCAGGTAGTACTGAAGCTTTCTTT.